The rows below give T cell receptor beta chains drawn from one sample of a study of blood T cell repertoires in COVID-19. The method was immunoSEQ multiplex PCR; TCRdb's version includes in-frame clones alone and lacks a portion of them. This sample has roughly 460,000 clones, with about 90% found just once. The sequencing input was peripheral blood. The origin of the receptors is a man aged 18 to 29 with COVID-19, enrolled during active disease. CDR3s include the opening cysteine and the closing phenylalanine or tryptophan. A D gene is named only where the DNA matches it firmly.

d_call	j_call	v_call	cdr3_aa	cdr3_nt
TRBD1	TRBJ1-1	TRBV12-3/TRBV12-4	CASSVTGDVRAFF	TGTGCCAGCAGTGTGACAGGGGACGTACGAGCTTTCTTT
.	TRBJ2-7	TRBV11-1	CASSFLGHPGYEQYF	TGTGCCAGCAGCTTCTTAGGACATCCCGGCTACGAGCAGTACTTC
.	TRBJ1-1	TRBV2	CASSDNSFTEAFF	TGTGCCAGCAGTGATAATTCGTTCACTGAAGCTTTCTTT
TRBD2	TRBJ2-2	TRBV12-5	CASGLYLAGPGELFF	TGTGCTAGTGGTTTGTATCTAGCGGGACCCGGGGAGCTGTTTTTT
.	TRBJ1-5	TRBV19	CASSPGYSNQPQHF	TGTGCCAGTAGTCCCGGGTATAGCAATCAGCCCCAGCATTTT
.	TRBJ2-1	TRBV19	CASSRRQSSYNEQFF	TGTGCCAGTAGTAGAAGACAGAGCTCCTACAATGAGCAGTTCTTC
TRBD1	TRBJ2-7	TRBV19	CASSSGQGVSYEQYF	TGTGCCAGTAGTTCTGGACAGGGGGTCTCCTACGAGCAGTACTTC
TRBD2	TRBJ2-1	TRBV7-8	CASSAGLAGGSVEQFF	TGTGCCAGCAGCGCGGGACTAGCGGGGGGGTCCGTTGAGCAGTTCTTC
.	TRBJ2-7	TRBV29-1	CSVETGSYEQYF	TGCAGCGTTGAGACAGGTTCCTACGAGCAGTACTTC
TRBD2	TRBJ2-5	TRBV10-3	CAISESGGEETQYF	TGTGCCATCAGTGAGTCGGGAGGGGAGGAGACCCAGTACTTC
TRBD1	TRBJ1-4	TRBV28	CASSLGQGAISEKLFF	TGTGCCAGCAGTTTGGGACAGGGGGCAATTAGTGAAAAACTGTTTTTT
TRBD2	TRBJ2-7	TRBV6-1	CASSEASGGIGEQYF	TGTGCCAGCAGTGAAGCTAGCGGGGGAATTGGCGAGCAGTACTTC
TRBD1	TRBJ1-1	TRBV6-5	CASSRRGQGMTEAFF	TGTGCCAGCAGTCGACGGGGACAGGGTATGACTGAAGCTTTCTTT